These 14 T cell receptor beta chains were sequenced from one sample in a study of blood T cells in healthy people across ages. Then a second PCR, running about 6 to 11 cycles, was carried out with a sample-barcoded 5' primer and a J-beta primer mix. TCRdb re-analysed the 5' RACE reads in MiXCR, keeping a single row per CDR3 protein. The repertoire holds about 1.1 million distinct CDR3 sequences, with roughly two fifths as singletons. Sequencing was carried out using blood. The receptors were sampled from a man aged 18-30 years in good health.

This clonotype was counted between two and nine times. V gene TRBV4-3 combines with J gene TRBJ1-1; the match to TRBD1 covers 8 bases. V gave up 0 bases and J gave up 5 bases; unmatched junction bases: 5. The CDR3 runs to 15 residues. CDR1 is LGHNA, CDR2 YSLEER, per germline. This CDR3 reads CASSQDTGGRTEAFF. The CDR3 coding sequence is TGCGCCAGCAGCCAAGATACAGGGGGGAGAACTGAAGCTTTCTTT.

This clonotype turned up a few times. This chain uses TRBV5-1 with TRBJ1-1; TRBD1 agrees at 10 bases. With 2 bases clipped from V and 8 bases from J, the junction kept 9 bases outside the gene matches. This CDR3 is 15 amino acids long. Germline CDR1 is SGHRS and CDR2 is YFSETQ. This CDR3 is CASSLSLEGQGEAFF. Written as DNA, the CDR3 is TGCGCCAGCAGCTTAAGTTTGGAGGGACAGGGGGAAGCTTTCTTT.

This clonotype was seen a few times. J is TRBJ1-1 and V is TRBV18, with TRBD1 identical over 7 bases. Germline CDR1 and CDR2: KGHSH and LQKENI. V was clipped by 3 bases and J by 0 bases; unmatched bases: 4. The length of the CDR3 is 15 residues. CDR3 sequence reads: CASSPLTGLNTEAFF. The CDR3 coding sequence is TGTGCCAGCTCACCTCTGACAGGGCTGAACACTGAAGCTTTCTTT.

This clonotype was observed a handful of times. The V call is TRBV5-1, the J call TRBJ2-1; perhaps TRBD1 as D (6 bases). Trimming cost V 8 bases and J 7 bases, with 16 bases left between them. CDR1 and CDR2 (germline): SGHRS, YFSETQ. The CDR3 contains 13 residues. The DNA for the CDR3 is TGCGCCAGTTGGGACATGCGGTTTAATGAGCAGTTCTTC. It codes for CASWDMRFNEQFF.

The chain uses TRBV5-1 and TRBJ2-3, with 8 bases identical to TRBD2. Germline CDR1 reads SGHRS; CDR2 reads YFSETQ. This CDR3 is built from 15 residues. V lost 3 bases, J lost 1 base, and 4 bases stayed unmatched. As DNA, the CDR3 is TGCGCCAGCAGCTCAGCGGGGGATCGCACAGATACGCAGTATTTT. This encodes CASSSAGDRTDTQYF.

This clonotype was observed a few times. CDR3 in amino acids: CASTGLDRGGYTF. CDR3 in DNA: TGTGCCAGCACAGGGTTAGACAGGGGTGGCTACACCTTC. The V call is TRBV2, the J call TRBJ1-2, with 8 bases fitting TRBD1. Germline V lookup: CDR1 SNHLY, CDR2 FYNNEI. V trimming: 7 bases; J trimming: 7 bases; junction bases outside the gene matches: 8. The CDR3 sequence is 13 residues long. Full variable domain (missing parts from reference TRBV2 and TRBJ1-2): EPEVTQTPSHQVTQMGQEVILRCVPISNHLYFYWYRQILGQKVEFLVSFYNNEISEKSEIFDDQFSVERPDGSNFTLKIRSTKLEDSAMYFCASTGLDRGGYTFGSGTRLTVV.

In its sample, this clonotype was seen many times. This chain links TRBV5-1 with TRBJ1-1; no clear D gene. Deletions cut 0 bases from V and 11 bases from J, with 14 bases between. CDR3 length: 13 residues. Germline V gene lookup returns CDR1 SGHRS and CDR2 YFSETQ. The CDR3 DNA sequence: TGCGCCAGCAGCTTGGAAGGTGGGAATTGGGCTTTCTTT. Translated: CASSLEGGNWAFF.

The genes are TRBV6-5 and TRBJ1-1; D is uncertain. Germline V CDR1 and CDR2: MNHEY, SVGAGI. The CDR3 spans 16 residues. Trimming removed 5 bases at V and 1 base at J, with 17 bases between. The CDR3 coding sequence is TGTGCCAGCAGTATCGGGTGGGTTTCGGGGAACACTGAAGCTTTCTTT. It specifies CASSIGWVSGNTEAFF.

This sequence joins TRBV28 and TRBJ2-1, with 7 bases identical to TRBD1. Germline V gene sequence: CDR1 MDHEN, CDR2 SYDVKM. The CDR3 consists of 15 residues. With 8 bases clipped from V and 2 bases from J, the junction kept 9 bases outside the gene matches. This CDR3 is CASGLQGLTYNEQFF. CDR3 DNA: TGTGCCAGCGGCCTACAGGGGTTGACCTACAATGAGCAGTTCTTC.

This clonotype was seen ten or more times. Here the CDR3 reads CASSKTGDWYGYTF. The CDR3 region has the DNA TGTGCCAGCAGTAAAACGGGGGATTGGTATGGCTACACCTTC. The chain employs TRBV12-3 or TRBV12-4 and TRBJ1-2; D perhaps matches TRBD1 (5 bases). This CDR3 has 14 amino acids. V was trimmed by 5 bases and J by 5 bases, leaving 15 bases between them.

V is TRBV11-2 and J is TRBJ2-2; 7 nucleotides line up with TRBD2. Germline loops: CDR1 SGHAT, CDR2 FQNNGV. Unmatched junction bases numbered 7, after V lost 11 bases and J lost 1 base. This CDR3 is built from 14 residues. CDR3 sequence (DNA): TGTGCCTCTCACCCTAGCGGGAACACCGGGGAGCTGTTTTTT. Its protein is CASHPSGNTGELFF.

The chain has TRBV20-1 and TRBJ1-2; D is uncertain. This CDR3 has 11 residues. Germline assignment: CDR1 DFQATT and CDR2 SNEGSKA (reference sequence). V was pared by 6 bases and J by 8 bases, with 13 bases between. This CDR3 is CSAPSRIGYTF. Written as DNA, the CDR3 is TGCAGTGCCCCCTCGAGGATCGGCTACACCTTC.

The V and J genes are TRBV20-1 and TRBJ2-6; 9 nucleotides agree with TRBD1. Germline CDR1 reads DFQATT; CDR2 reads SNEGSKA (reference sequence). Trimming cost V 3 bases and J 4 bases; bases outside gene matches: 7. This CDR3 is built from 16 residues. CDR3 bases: TGCAGTGCTAGCACGGGACAGGGCCTCGGGGCCAACGTCCTGACTTTC. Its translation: CSASTGQGLGANVLTF.

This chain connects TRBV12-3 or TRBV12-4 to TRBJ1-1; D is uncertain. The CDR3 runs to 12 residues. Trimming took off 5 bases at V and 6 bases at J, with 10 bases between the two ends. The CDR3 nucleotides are TGTGCCAGCAGTCGCCGGACCCCTGAAGCTTTCTTT. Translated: CASSRRTPEAFF.